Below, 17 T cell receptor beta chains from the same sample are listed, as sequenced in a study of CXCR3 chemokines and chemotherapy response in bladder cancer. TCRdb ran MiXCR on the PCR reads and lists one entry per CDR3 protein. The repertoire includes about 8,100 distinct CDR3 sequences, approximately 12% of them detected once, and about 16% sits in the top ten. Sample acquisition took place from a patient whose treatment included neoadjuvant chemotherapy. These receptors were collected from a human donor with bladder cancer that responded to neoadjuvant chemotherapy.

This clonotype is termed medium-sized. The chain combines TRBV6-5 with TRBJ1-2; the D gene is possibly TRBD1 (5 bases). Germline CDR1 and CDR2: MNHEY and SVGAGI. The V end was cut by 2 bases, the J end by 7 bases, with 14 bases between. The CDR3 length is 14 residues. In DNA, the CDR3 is TGTGCCAGCAGTTACGGGGTTGGGGGACTTGGCTACACCTTC. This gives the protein CASSYGVGGLGYTF.

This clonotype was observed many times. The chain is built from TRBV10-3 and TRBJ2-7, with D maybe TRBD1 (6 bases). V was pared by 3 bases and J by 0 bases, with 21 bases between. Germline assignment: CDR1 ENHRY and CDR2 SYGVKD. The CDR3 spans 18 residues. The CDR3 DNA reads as TGTGCCATCAGTGATCGGCGACAGGCCACGGGGAGCTCCTACGAGCAGTACTTC. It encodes CAISDRRQATGSSYEQYF.

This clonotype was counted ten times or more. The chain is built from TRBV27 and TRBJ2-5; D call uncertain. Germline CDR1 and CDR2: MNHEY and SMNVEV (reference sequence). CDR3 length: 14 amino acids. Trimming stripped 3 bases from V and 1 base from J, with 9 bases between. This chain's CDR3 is CASSFVGVQETQYF. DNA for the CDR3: TGTGCCAGCAGTTTCGTAGGTGTCCAAGAGACCCAGTACTTC.

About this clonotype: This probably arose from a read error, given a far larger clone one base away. The CDR3 bases are TGCAGCCAGGGGTTGGATGAGCAGTACTTC. Protein product: CSQGLDEQYF. The rearrangement links TRBV29-1 to TRBJ2-5, with D perhaps TRBD1 (6 bases). Germline V CDR1 and CDR2: SQVTM, ANQGSEA. The CDR3 loop spans 10 amino acids. Trimming removed 8 bases from V and 11 bases from J, with 15 bases in between.

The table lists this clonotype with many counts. The CDR3 DNA is TGTGCCAGCAACCAACCGGGACTAGCGAACACCGGGGAGCTGTTTTTT. This codes for CASNQPGLANTGELFF. The chain joins TRBV6-1 to TRBJ2-2, with 8 bases aligning to TRBD2. With V trimmed by 7 bases and J by 0 bases, 7 bases remained unmatched. This CDR3 comprises 16 residues. Germline CDR1 and CDR2: MNHNS and SASEGT.

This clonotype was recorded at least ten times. The chain's CDR3 is CASSWDRSNTEAFF. CDR3 sequence (DNA): TGTGCCAGCAGCTGGGACAGGTCAAACACTGAAGCTTTCTTT. The chain couples TRBV27 to TRBJ1-1, with 8 positions matching TRBD1. The CDR3 is 14 residues long. The V gene end was trimmed by 6 bases and the J gene end by 2 bases; junction bases not matched to a gene: 5. Per the germline V gene, CDR1 is MNHEY and CDR2 is SMNVEV (reference sequence).

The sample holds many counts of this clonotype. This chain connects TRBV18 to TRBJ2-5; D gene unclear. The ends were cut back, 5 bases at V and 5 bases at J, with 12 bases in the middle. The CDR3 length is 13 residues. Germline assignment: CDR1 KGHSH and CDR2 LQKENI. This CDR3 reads CASSSQVEETQYF. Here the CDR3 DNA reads TGTGCCAGCTCATCGCAGGTAGAGGAGACCCAGTACTTC.

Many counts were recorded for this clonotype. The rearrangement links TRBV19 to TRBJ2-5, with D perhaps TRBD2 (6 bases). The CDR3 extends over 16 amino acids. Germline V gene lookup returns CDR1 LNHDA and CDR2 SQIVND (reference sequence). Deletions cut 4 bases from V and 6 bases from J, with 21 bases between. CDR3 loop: CASSTPGSGPRKTQYF. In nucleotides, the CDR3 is TGTGCCAGTAGTACCCCCGGGAGCGGGCCCAGAAAGACCCAGTACTTC.

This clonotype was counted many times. This CDR3 is CASSSGLAGGLEQYF. The CDR3 DNA reads TGTGCCAGCAGCTCGGGACTAGCGGGGGGGTTAGAGCAGTACTTC. The chain employs TRBV5-4 and TRBJ2-7; 16 bases fit TRBD2. V dropped 3 bases and J dropped 7; count of bases not matched to a gene: 4. The CDR3 has 15 amino acids. The germline gives CDR1 SGHNT, CDR2 YYREEE (reference sequence).

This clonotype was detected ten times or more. The CDR3 nucleotides are TGTGCCAGCTCACCCGTTAGCGGGAGTAGCACAGATACGCAGTATTTT. It encodes CASSPVSGSSTDTQYF. The genes are TRBV18 and TRBJ2-3; 9 bases are shared with TRBD2. The CDR3 is made up of 16 amino acids. The V and J ends lost 3 bases and 0 bases, in that order; junction bases with no gene match: 4. Germline CDR1 is KGHSH and CDR2 is LQKENI.

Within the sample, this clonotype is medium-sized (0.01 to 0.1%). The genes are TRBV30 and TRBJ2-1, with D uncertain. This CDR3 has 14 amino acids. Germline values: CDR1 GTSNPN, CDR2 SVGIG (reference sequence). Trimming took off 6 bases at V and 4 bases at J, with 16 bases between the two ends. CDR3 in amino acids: CACLTDGGYNEQFF. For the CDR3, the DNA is TGTGCCTGCCTGACGGACGGCGGATACAATGAGCAGTTCTTC.

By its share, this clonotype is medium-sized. CDR3 amino acids: CSVGASGVIYEQYF. In DNA, the CDR3 is TGCAGCGTTGGGGCTAGCGGGGTAATATACGAGCAGTACTTC. This chain connects TRBV29-1 to TRBJ2-7; 9 positions agree with TRBD2. The CDR3 covers 14 residues. Trimming at V came to 4 bases and at J to 4 bases, leaving 8 bases not matched to a gene. Germline V gene sequence: CDR1 SQVTM, CDR2 ANQGSEA.

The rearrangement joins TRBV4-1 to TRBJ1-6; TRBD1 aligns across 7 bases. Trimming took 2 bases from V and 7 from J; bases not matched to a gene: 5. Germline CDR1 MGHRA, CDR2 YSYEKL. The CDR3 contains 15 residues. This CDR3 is CASSQSGTENSPLHF. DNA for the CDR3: TGCGCCAGCAGCCAATCCGGGACAGAAAATTCACCCCTCCACTTT.

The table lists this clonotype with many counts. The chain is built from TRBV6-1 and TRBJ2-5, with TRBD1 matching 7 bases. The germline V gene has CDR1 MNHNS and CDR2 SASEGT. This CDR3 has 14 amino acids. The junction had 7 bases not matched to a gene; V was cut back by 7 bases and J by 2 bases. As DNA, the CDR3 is TGTGCCAGCATTCGCTCAGGGGGTCAAGAGACCCAGTACTTC. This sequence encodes CASIRSGGQETQYF.

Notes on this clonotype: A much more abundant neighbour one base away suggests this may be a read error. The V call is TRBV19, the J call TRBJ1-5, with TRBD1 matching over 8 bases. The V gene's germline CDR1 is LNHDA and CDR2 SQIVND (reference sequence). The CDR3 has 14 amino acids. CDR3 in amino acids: CASDRGYSNQPRHF. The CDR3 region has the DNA TGTGCCAGCGACAGGGGCTATAGCAATCAGCCCCGGCATTTT.

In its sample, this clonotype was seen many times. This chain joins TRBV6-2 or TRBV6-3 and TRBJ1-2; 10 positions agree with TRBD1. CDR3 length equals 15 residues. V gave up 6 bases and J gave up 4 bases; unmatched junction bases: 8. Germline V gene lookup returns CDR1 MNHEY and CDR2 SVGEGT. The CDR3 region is CASRRPGQGVYGYTF. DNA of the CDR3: TGTGCCAGCAGACGACCTGGACAGGGGGTCTATGGCTACACCTTC.

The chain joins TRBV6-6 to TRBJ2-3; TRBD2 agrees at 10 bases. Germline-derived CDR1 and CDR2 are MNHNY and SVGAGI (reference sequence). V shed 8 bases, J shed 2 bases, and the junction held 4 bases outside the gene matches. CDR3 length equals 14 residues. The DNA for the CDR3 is TGTGCCAGCCATCTAGCGGGGGACACAGATACGCAGTATTTT. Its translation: CASHLAGDTDTQYF.